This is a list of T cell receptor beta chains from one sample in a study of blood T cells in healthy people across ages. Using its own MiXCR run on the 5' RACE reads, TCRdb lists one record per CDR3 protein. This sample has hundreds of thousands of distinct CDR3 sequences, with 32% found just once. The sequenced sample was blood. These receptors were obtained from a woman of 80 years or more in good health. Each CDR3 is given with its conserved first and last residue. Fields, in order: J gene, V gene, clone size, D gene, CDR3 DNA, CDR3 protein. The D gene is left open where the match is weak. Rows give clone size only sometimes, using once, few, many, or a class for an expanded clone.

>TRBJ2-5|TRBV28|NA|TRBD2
TGTGCCAGCAGTTTATTTCAGCGGGGTAACAATGAGCAGTACTTC
CASSLFQRGNNEQYF
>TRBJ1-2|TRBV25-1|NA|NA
TGTGCCAGCAGTGAATTTGAGGGGACGGTCTATGGCTACACCTTC
CASSEFEGTVYGYTF
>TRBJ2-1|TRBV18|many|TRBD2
TGTGCCAGCTCACCAACGGCGGGGGGTAACAATGAGCAGTTCTTC
CASSPTAGGNNEQFF
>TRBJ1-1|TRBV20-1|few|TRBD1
TGCAGTGCTCGAATCCCCACAGGGGCCATGAACACTGAAGCTTTCTTT
CSARIPTGAMNTEAFF
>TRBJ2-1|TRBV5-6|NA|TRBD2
TGTGCCAGCAGCCCGGGACTAGCGGGGGAGGCCTTTCAGTTCTTC
CASSPGLAGEAFQFF
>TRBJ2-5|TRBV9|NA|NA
TGTGCCAGCAGCCCCCGGGGAAGTTCAGAAGTGGGGACCCAGTACTTC
CASSPRGSSEVGTQYF
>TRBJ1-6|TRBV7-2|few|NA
TGTGCCAGCAGTCCAGACTATTCACCCCTCCACTTT
CASSPDYSPLHF
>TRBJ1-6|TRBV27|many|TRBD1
TGTGCCAGCAGCCGAAACAGGGGGCAGAATAATTCACCCCTCCACTTT
CASSRNRGQNNSPLHF
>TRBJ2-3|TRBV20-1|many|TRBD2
TGCAGTGCTAGTCGGGGGGGTCCCACAGATACGCAGTATTTT
CSASRGGPTDTQYF
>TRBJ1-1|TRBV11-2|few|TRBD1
TGTGCCAGCAGCCCGTCTTCGGGTTCGACAGGGGGCCGGTCTTTCTTT
CASSPSSGSTGGRSFF
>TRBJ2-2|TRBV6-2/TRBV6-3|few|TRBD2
TGTGCCAGCAGTTTGAGCCTAGCGGGGGCCCTATCCGGGGAGCTGTTTTTT
CASSLSLAGALSGELFF
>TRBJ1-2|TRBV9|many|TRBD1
TGTGCCAGCAGCGTAGAGGGACAGGGGGTCTATGGCTACACCTTC
CASSVEGQGVYGYTF
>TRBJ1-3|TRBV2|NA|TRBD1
TGTGCGAAGGGACAGGCGGGCTCTGGAAACACCATATATTTT
CAKGQAGSGNTIYF
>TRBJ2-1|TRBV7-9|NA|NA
TGTGCCAGCAGCTTGCGGCTAGCGACCTACAATGAGCAGTTCTTC
CASSLRLATYNEQFF
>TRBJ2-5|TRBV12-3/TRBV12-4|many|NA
TGTGCCAGCAGTTCTAGCCTCCCAGAGACCCAGTACTTC
CASSSSLPETQYF
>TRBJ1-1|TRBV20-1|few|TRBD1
TGCAGTGCTGGACAGGACAGGGGGCCGCTCCTCGTCGCTTTCTTT
CSAGQDRGPLLVAFF
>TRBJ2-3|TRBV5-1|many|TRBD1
TGCGCCAGCAGTAAGGGACAGGGCGCAGATACGCAGTATTTT
CASSKGQGADTQYF
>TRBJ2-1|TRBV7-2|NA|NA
TGTGCCAGCAGCTTGGACTCCGGGCTTGGAGGAGATGAGCAGTTCTTC
CASSLDSGLGGDEQFF
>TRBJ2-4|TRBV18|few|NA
TGTGCCAGCTCACCCGGGACCGTAGCCAAAAACATTCAGTACTTC
CASSPGTVAKNIQYF
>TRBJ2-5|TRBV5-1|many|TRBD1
TGCGCCAGCAGCCTCCGGACAGGGGGCTTAGGAGAGACCCAGTACTTC
CASSLRTGGLGETQYF
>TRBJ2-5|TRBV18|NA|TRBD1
TGTGCCAGCTCACCGAGACAGGGGAATAGTCTGGAGACCCAGTACTTC
CASSPRQGNSLETQYF
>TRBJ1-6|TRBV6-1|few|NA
TGTGCCAGCGGGAGGGTGGAATCACCCCTCCACTTT
CASGRVESPLHF
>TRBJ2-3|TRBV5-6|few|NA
TGTGCCAGCAGCTTGCTCGGGGGCTCGGGAGATACGCAGTATTTT
CASSLLGGSGDTQYF
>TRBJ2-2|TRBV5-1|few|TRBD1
TGCGCCAGCAGCGACTCGGGACAGGGTAATACCGGGGAGCTGTTTTTT
CASSDSGQGNTGELFF
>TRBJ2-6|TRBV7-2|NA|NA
TGTGCCAGCACCTTAACATCCAACACTGGGGCCAACGTCCTGACTTTC
CASTLTSNTGANVLTF
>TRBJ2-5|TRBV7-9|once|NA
TGTGCCAGCAGCCTTGGGACGGTACCGGAGACCCAGTACTTC
CASSLGTVPETQYF
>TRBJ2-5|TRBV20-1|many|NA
TGCAGTGCTAGGGGCTATCAAGAGACCCAGTACTTC
CSARGYQETQYF
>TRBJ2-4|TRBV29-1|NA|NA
TGCAGCGTTGAGGAGGGGTCGAACATTCAGTACTTC
CSVEEGSNIQYF
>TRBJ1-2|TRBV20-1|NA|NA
TGCAGTTCTAGGACACCCGCTAACTATGGCTACACCTTC
CSSRTPANYGYTF
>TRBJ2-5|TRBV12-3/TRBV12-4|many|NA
TGTGCCAGCAGCGTTAGGGAGACCCAGTACTTC
CASSVRETQYF
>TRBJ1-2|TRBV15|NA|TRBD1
TGTGCCACCAGCTTACAGGGGGCGCCGGACTATGGCTACACCTTC
CATSLQGAPDYGYTF
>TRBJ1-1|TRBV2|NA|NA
TGTGCCAGCCGCCGGGACGGTGGTGAAGCTTTCTTT
CASRRDGGEAFF
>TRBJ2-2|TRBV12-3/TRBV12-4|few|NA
TGTGCCAGCAGTTTTTACCGTGGGGAGCTGTTTTTT
CASSFYRGELFF
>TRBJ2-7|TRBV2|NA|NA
TGTGCCAGCAGCGAGACAGAGTCCTACGAGCAGTACTTC
CASSETESYEQYF
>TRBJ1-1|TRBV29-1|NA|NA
TGCAGCGGGGACAACACTGAAGCTTTCTTT
CSGDNTEAFF
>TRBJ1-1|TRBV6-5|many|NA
TGTGCCAGCAGCTCCCCTGGGGTAAACACTGAAGCTTTCTTT
CASSSPGVNTEAFF
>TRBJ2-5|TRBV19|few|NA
TGTGCCAGTAGTATCCTAGGGACGGGACAAGAGACCCAGTACTTC
CASSILGTGQETQYF
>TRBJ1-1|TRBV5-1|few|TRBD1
TGCGCCAGCAGCTCCAGGACAGGCCACACTGAAGCTTTCTTT
CASSSRTGHTEAFF
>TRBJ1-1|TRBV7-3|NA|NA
TGTGCCAGCAGCTTTACAACGGACACTGAAGCTTTCTTT
CASSFTTDTEAFF
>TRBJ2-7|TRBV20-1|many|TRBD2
TGCAGTGCTAGGCAAGCGGGGAAAAACTCCTACGAGCAGTACTTC
CSARQAGKNSYEQYF
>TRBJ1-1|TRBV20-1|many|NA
TGCAGTGCTGTCGACCGGGGGGATATTGAAGCTTTCTTT
CSAVDRGDIEAFF
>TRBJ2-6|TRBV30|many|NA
TGTGCCTGGAGCGAACCGGGACGGAACTCTGGGGCCAACGTCCTGACTTTC
CAWSEPGRNSGANVLTF
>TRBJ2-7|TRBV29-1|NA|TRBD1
TGCAGCGGGACAGGGGTCTACAATGAGCAGTACTTC
CSGTGVYNEQYF
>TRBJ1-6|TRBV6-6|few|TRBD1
TGTGCCAGCAGTTACTCCCCAGGGGGAGGTTCACCCCTCCACTTT
CASSYSPGGGSPLHF
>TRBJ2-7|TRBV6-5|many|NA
TGTGCCAGCAGTTACGCGGCCTTCGGGAGCTCCTACGAGCAGTACTTC
CASSYAAFGSSYEQYF
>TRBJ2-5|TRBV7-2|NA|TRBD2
TGTGCCAGCAGCGTCGGGACTAGCGGGCTTGGGACCCAGTACTTC
CASSVGTSGLGTQYF
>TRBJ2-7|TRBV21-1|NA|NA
TGTGCCAGCAGCAAAGGGACAACCTACGAGCAGTACTTC
CASSKGTTYEQYF
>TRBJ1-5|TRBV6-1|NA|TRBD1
TGTGCCGGACAGGGAAATAGCAATCAGCCCCAGCATTTT
CAGQGNSNQPQHF
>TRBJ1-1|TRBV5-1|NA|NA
TGCGCCAGCAGCTTCAGGGCCCGCGGTGACACTGAAGCTTTCTTT
CASSFRARGDTEAFF
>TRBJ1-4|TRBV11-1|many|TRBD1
TGTGCCAGCAGCTACAGGGGGGAAGAAAAACTGTTTTTT
CASSYRGEEKLFF
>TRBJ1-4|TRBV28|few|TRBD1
TGTGCCAGCAGTGCGACAGGGCTGAGGGCAACTAATGAAAAACTGTTTTTT
CASSATGLRATNEKLFF
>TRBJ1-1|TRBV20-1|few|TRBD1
TGCAGTGCGACACCCCCCGGGACAGGGAACACTGAAGCTTTCTTT
CSATPPGTGNTEAFF
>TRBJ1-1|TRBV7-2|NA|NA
TGTGCCAGCAGACCACAGGGACTTGGCACTGAAGCTTTCTTT
CASRPQGLGTEAFF
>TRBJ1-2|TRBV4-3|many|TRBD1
TGCGCCAGCAGCCAAGATCCAGGGGGGAACTATGGCTACACCTTC
CASSQDPGGNYGYTF
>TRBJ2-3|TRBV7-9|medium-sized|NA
TGTGCCAGCAGCTCATACGACAGGAGCACAGATACGCAGTATTTT
CASSSYDRSTDTQYF
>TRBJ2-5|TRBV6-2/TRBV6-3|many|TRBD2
TGTGCCAGCAGTTACGGACTAGCGCCGGCTGAGACCCAGTACTTC
CASSYGLAPAETQYF
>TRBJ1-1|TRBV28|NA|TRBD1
TGTGCCAGCAGTTTCCCACAGGGGCCTCCAAACACTGAAGCTTTCTTT
CASSFPQGPPNTEAFF
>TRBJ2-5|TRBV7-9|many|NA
TGTGCCAGCAGCTTATGGGGTGGCAGGGAAGAGACCCAGTACTTC
CASSLWGGREETQYF
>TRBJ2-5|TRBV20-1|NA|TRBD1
TGCAGTGCTAGTTTCAGACAGGGGGCTTGGGAGACCCAGTACTTC
CSASFRQGAWETQYF